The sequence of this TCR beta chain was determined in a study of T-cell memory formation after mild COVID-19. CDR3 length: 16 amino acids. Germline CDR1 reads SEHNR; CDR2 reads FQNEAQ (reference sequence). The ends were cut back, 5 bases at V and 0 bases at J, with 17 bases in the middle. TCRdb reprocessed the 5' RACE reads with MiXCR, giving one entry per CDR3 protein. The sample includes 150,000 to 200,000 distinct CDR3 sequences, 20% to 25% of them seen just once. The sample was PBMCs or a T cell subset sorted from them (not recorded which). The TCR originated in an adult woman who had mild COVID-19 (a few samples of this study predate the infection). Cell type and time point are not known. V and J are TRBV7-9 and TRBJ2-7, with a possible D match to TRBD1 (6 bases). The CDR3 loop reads CASSPLNRDISYEQYF. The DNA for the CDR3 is TGTGCCAGCAGCCCCCTTAACCGGGACATCTCCTACGAGCAGTACTTC.